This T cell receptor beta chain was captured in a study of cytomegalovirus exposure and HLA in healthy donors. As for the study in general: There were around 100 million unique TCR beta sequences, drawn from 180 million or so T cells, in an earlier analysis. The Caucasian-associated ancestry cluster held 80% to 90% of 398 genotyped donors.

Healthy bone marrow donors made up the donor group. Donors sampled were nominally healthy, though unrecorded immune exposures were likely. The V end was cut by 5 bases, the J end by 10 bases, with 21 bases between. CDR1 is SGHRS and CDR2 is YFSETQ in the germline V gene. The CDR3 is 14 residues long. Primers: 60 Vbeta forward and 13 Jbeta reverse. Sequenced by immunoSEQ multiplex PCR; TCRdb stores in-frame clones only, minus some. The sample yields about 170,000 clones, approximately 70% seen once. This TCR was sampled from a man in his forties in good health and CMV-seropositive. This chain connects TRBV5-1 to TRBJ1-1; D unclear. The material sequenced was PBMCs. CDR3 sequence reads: CASSMSSVITGAFF. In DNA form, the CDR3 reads TGCGCCAGCAGTATGTCGTCGGTTATTACGGGAGCTTTCTTT.